One and the same sample provided the 21 T cell receptor beta chains below, sequenced in a study of tumor-infiltrating lymphocytes in primary liver carcinoma. RNA was extracted from whole blood without cell sorting, alongside germline DNA. Making TCR beta cDNA involved approximately 0.5 ug total RNA and a constant-region primer. Slightly modified ARM-PCR with three nested multiplex PCR rounds yielded TCR beta libraries. A C-beta reverse primer was combined with TRBV1-TRBV30 forward primers in the first two PCR rounds, and each round had around 11 cycles. TCRdb reprocessed the multiplex PCR reads with MiXCR, giving one entry per CDR3 protein. The profile covers 320,000 or so distinct CDR3 sequences, with 65% appearing a single time and approximately 9.4% taken by the ten largest. The sequencing input was peripheral blood. The source of these receptors is a man aged 35 to 55 with primary liver carcinoma and hepatitis B virus infection.

This sequence joins TRBV28 and TRBJ2-6; perhaps D is TRBD1 or TRBD2 (5 bases each). V dropped 8 bases and J dropped 4 bases, with 18 bases sitting between them. The CDR3 consists of 16 residues. Germline CDR1 MDHEN, CDR2 SYDVKM. CDR3: CASFGGRGGGANVLTF. The CDR3, as DNA: TGTGCCAGCTTTGGGGGTCGCGGCGGCGGGGCCAACGTCCTGACTTTC.

This clonotype was observed a few times. Relative to the germline gene, one junction end is altered; a read error may explain this. J is TRBJ2-2 and V is TRBV6-5; 7 nucleotides align to TRBD1. CDR1 and CDR2 (germline): MNHEY, SVGAGI. The CDR3 spans 14 residues. For the CDR3, the DNA is TGTGCCAGCAGTTACGACAGGGTCACCGGGGAGCTGCTTTTT. This encodes CASSYDRVTGELLF.

This clonotype was found a few times. The V call is TRBV11-2, the J call TRBJ1-1, with D hard to call. This CDR3 contains 15 residues. Germline assignment: CDR1 SGHAT and CDR2 FQNNGV. V lost 3 bases and J 4 bases, leaving 15 bases between the germline ends. The CDR3 loop reads CASSFQTLPGTEAFF. The CDR3 nucleotides are TGTGCCAGCAGCTTCCAGACACTGCCCGGCACTGAAGCTTTCTTT.

On this clonotype: This may arise from a read error, as a much more abundant clone is one base away. This chain links TRBV10-1 with TRBJ2-2; D is unclear. CDR3 length: 12 residues. V lost 6 bases and J 7 bases, leaving 9 bases between the germline ends. Germline V gene sequence: CDR1 WNHNN, CDR2 SYGVQD (reference sequence). CDR3 nucleotide sequence: TGCGCCAGCAGAGAGATAAACGGGGAGCTGTTTTTT. Translated: CASREINGELFF.

Notes on this clonotype: At one of its ends the junction is not consistent with the germline gene, which may arise from a read error. V gene TRBV11-2 combines with J gene TRBJ1-2, with a possible D match to TRBD1 (5 bases). The germline V gene encodes CDR1 SGHAT and CDR2 FQNNGV. CDR3 size: 14 residues. The CDR3 DNA reads as TGTGCCAGCAGCTCGGGACGGAACTCATATGGCTACCCCTTC. Translated: CASSSGRNSYGYPF.

As concerns this clonotype: This may come from a read error, since a much larger clone is one base off. It is likely a read error, because the conserved phenylalanine at the end of the CDR3 is missing. The rearrangement joins TRBV6-5 to TRBJ2-1; maybe TRBD2 (6 bases). Trimming shortened V by 4 bases and J by 9 bases, and 16 bases separated the two germline ends. CDR1 and CDR2 from the germline V gene are MNHEY and SVGAGI. CDR3 length equals 14 residues. CDR3 protein: CASSWGLARGEQFL. For the CDR3, the DNA is TGTGCCAGCAGTTGGGGCCTAGCGCGGGGTGAGCAGTTCTTA.

The rearrangement links TRBV10-3 to TRBJ2-2, with 9 positions matching TRBD2. Trimming at V came to 4 bases and at J to 3 bases, leaving 3 bases not matched to a gene. Germline loops: CDR1 ENHRY, CDR2 SYGVKD. CDR3 length: 15 residues. CDR3 protein: CAISGLAGDTGELFF. The DNA for the CDR3 is TGTGCCATCAGTGGATTAGCGGGAGACACCGGGGAGCTGTTTTTT.

In the case of this clonotype: The junction shows a germline mismatch at one end, possibly a read error. The rearrangement uses TRBV11-1 and TRBJ2-3, with 10 bases matching TRBD2. CDR3 length: 17 amino acids. The germline gives CDR1 SGHAT, CDR2 FQDESV (reference sequence). CDR3 in amino acids: CGSSKTGTSVSSGTQYF. In DNA form, the CDR3 reads TGTGGCAGCAGCAAAACCGGGACTAGCGTTAGCTCAGGTACGCAGTATTTT.

A remark on this clonotype: A much bigger clone sits one base away, suggesting this may be a read error. The chain recombines TRBV6-5 with TRBJ1-1, with D unclear. The CDR3 has 16 residues. Looked up from germline, CDR1 is MNHEY and CDR2 is SVGAGI. The V and J ends lost 2 bases and 0 bases respectively, with 13 bases between them. In DNA form, the CDR3 reads TGTGCCAGCAGTTACAAAGTCAACCCTATGAACACTGAAGCTTTCTTT. Protein: CASSYKVNPMNTEAFF.

Concerning this clonotype itself: With a much larger clone just one base away, this may be a read error. This chain joins TRBV12-3 or TRBV12-4 and TRBJ2-1; either TRBD1 or TRBD2 may supply D (5 bases each). Trimming stripped 8 bases from V and 9 bases from J, with 17 bases between. The CDR3 runs 13 residues. DNA for the CDR3: TGTGCCAGCGAGAAGGGACCGGCACTTGAGCAGTTCTTC. It specifies CASEKGPALEQFF.

This clonotype was observed a few times. The chain employs TRBV10-3 and TRBJ1-1; D is undetermined. The germline V gene encodes CDR1 ENHRY and CDR2 SYGVKD. V was pared by 1 base and J by 11 bases, with 11 bases between. The CDR3 runs to 12 residues. This CDR3 reads CAISEFGRRAFF. CDR3 coding DNA: TGTGCCATCAGTGAGTTTGGTCGACGTGCTTTCTTT.

The chain uses TRBV14 and TRBJ2-3; no firm D call. There are 13 residues in the CDR3. Trimming took 4 bases from V and 8 from J, leaving 13 bases between them. The germline gives CDR1 SGHDN, CDR2 FVKESK. This CDR3 is CASSPSFPVTQYF. The DNA of the CDR3 is TGTGCCAGCAGCCCAAGCTTTCCGGTTACGCAGTATTTT.

This chain uses TRBV11-3 with TRBJ2-5; no clear D. Between the trimmed V and J ends, which lost 7 bases and 1 base, there was a span of 10 bases. Germline lookup yields CDR1 SGHNT and CDR2 YENEEA. The CDR3 covers 13 residues. CDR3 bases: TGTGCCAGCATCCAAGTGCCCCAAGAGACCCAGTACTTC. Translation: CASIQVPQETQYF.

As for this clonotype: One junction end disagrees with the germline gene, perhaps due to a read error. The chain is built from TRBV20-1 and TRBJ2-7, with D possibly TRBD2 on 5 matching bases. The CDR3 runs to 14 residues. From germline, CDR1 is DFQATT and CDR2 SNEGSKA (reference sequence). In DNA, the CDR3 is TGCAGTGTTAGAGAGGGTAGCAGCTCCTACGAGCAGTACTTC. Its protein product is CSVREGSSSYEQYF.

With regard to this clonotype: One end of the junction varies from germline; a read error may be responsible. The chain uses TRBV11-1 and TRBJ1-1; D perhaps matches TRBD1 (5 bases). From germline, CDR1 is SGHAT and CDR2 FQDESV (reference sequence). CDR3 length equals 14 residues. The CDR3 coding sequence is TGTGCCAGCAGTGTTGACAGAACGAACACTGAAACTTTCTTT. It codes for CASSVDRTNTETFF.

The sample holds a few counts of this clonotype. The rearrangement links TRBV5-1 to TRBJ2-2; D not resolved. The CDR3 length is 15 residues. Germline V gene data show CDR1 as SGHRS and CDR2 as YFSETQ. Deletions cut 0 bases from V and 5 bases from J, with 11 bases between. The CDR3 DNA reads as TGCGCCAGCAGCTTGGTGGCAGCATTTACCGGGGAGCTGTTTTTT. Its translation: CASSLVAAFTGELFF.

Ten or more counts support this clonotype. The chain is built from TRBV12-3 or TRBV12-4 and TRBJ1-1; TRBD1 is a possible D gene (5 bases). Trimming left V 5 bases short and J 4 bases short, with 11 bases between. The CDR3 spans 13 residues. The CDR3 is CASSTDGGTEAFF. Written as DNA, the CDR3 is TGTGCCAGCAGTACGGACGGGGGCACTGAAGCTTTCTTT.

This clonotype was observed once. V usage is TRBV5-4 and J usage is TRBJ2-1; TRBD1 or TRBD2 may be the D gene (5 bases each). Germline CDR1 is SGHNT and CDR2 is YYREEE (reference sequence). The CDR3 totals 15 residues. V lost 4 bases and J 0 bases, leaving 11 bases between the germline ends. In nucleotides, the CDR3 is TGTGCCAGCAGCCCGTCGGGGCGCTCCTACAATGAGCAGTTCTTC. The encoded protein is CASSPSGRSYNEQFF.

On this clonotype: Its ends do not fully match the called genes, so a read error is possible. J is TRBJ2-5 and V is TRBV29-1; D could derive from TRBD1 or TRBD2 (5 bases each). CDR3 length: 11 amino acids. Germline V CDR1 and CDR2: SQVTM, ANQGSEA. CDR3 in amino acids: CSVEDPGTKYF. CDR3 bases: TGCAGCGTTGAAGATCCCGGGACCAAGTACTTC.

This clonotype showed up just once. This chain links TRBV29-1 with TRBJ2-1, with 8 bases matching TRBD2. J gave up 7 bases and V 3 bases, and 2 bases lay outside the gene matches. The CDR3 sequence is 12 residues long. Germline loops: CDR1 SQVTM, CDR2 ANQGSEA. CDR3 nucleotide sequence: TGCAGCGTTGAGGCTAGCGGGAATGAGCAGTTCTTC. Translation gives CSVEASGNEQFF.

Notes on this clonotype: A much larger clone lies a single base off, so this may be a read error. The chain couples TRBV5-4 to TRBJ2-5, with a weak D call TRBD1 (6 bases). Trimming shortened V by 8 bases and J by 2 bases, and 16 bases separated the two germline ends. The V gene's germline CDR1 is SGHNT and CDR2 YYREEE (reference sequence). The CDR3 runs 14 residues. Here the CDR3 DNA reads TGTGCCAGGAGCCCGAGGACAGTTCAAGAGACCCAGTACTTC. This codes for CARSPRTVQETQYF.